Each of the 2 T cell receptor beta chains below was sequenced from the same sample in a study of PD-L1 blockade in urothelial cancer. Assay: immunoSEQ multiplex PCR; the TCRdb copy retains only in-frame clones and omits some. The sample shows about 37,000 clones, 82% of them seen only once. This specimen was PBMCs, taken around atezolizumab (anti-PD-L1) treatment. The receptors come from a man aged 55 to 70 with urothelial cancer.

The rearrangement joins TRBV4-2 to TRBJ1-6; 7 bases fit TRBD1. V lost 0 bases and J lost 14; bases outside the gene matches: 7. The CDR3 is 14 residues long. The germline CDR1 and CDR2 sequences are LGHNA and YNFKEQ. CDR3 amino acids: CASSQEGGRATLHF. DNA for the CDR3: TGTGCCAGCAGCCAAGAAGGGGGCAGGGCCACCCTCCACTTT.

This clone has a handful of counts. CDR3 sequence: CASSGTGGHGYTF. CDR3 sequence (DNA): TGTGCCAGCAGTGGGACAGGGGGGCATGGCTACACCTTC. The chain uses TRBV2 and TRBJ1-2; 10 nucleotides match TRBD1. Germline V lookup: CDR1 SNHLY, CDR2 FYNNEI. CDR3 length equals 13 residues. V shed 4 bases, J shed 6 bases, and the junction held 2 bases outside the gene matches.